A selection of T cell receptor beta chains follows, all from one sample in a study of shared clonotypes between healthy human individuals. The data were produced by immunoSEQ multiplex PCR, yet TCRdb's version contains in-frame clones alone and is incomplete. This sample has some 2 million clones, with about 95% found just once. The sequencing input was naive CD4+ T cells sorted from blood. These receptors all stem from a man aged 18 to 30 in good health. Each CDR3 is given without its conserved first and last residue. The D gene is left open where the match is weak.

V	J	D	CDR3
TRBV6-5	TRBJ2-2	.	ASSYLADLNTGELF
TRBV7-9	TRBJ1-2	.	ASSASGSGRANYGYT
TRBV14	TRBJ1-6	.	ASSLGSPLH
TRBV19	TRBJ2-4	.	ASSMRDVAKNIQY
TRBV6-4	TRBJ2-6	.	ASSDSPGANVLT
TRBV4-3	TRBJ1-2	.	ASSQDRQSYGYT
TRBV27	TRBJ2-1	TRBD1	ASTGTGGWDEQF
TRBV4-1	TRBJ2-7	.	ASSQGQVNYEQY
TRBV5-1	TRBJ1-5	.	ASSASPGDGNQPQH
TRBV7-8	TRBJ2-7	TRBD2	ASSPRIAGEHEQY
TRBV6-5	TRBJ1-2	TRBD1	ASSYRDRGQYGYT
TRBV25-1	TRBJ1-4	TRBD1	ASRQGVREKLF
TRBV6-6	TRBJ1-1	.	ASHEDPNTEAF
TRBV5-1	TRBJ1-3	.	ASSGGTYATPAAGAGETGNTIY
TRBV27	TRBJ1-5	.	ASSFWGSRSNQPQH
TRBV5-1	TRBJ2-3	.	ASSLRGRGTDTQY
TRBV19	TRBJ2-3	.	ASSISPTDTQY
TRBV28	TRBJ1-1	.	ASSLREAFMNTEAF
TRBV18	TRBJ1-2	.	ASSPSGYGYT
TRBV30	TRBJ2-1	.	AWSVGTYNEQF
TRBV9	TRBJ1-5	.	ASSVDRGPQH
TRBV30	TRBJ2-1	TRBD2	AWSVAGGPHEQF
TRBV11-3	TRBJ1-6	.	ASSLGENSPLH
TRBV19	TRBJ1-2	.	ASSIGVARPIGYT
TRBV30	TRBJ1-6	.	AWSPEGSYNSPLH
TRBV7-2	TRBJ2-7	TRBD2	ASSLVAGGSYEQY
TRBV28	TRBJ1-6	.	ASRDGPYNSPLH
TRBV11-2	TRBJ2-3	.	ASSYAWPGTDTQY
TRBV4-1	TRBJ1-5	.	ASSQEPDKPGNQPQH
TRBV29-1	TRBJ2-5	.	SVDPGAETQY
TRBV7-9	TRBJ1-2	.	ASRHDGSYGYT
TRBV9	TRBJ2-5	.	ASSVSGMGEETQY
TRBV6-5	TRBJ2-2	TRBD2	ASSFAGGNTGELF
TRBV5-4	TRBJ1-6	TRBD1	ASSPGQITAGYLH
TRBV6-1	TRBJ1-1	.	ASSRGQLDTEAF
TRBV6-5	TRBJ1-1	TRBD1	ASRADRANTEAF
TRBV30	TRBJ2-6	.	AWRPSGANVLT
TRBV5-1	TRBJ2-7	.	ASSIRGGYEQY
TRBV27	TRBJ1-4	.	ASSFLGEKLF
TRBV5-1	TRBJ1-2	TRBD1	ASSSGQGDYGYT
TRBV7-2	TRBJ2-7	TRBD2	ASSFVAGGPEYEQY
TRBV11-2	TRBJ2-3	.	ASINRPGGTDTQY
TRBV29-1	TRBJ1-2	TRBD1	SVPGTGDLGYT
TRBV9	TRBJ2-6	.	ASSVPGATSGANVLT
TRBV19	TRBJ2-7	.	ASSTSGTVSYEQY
TRBV7-2	TRBJ2-4	.	ASSLESGQAKGAKNIQY
TRBV11-3	TRBJ2-2	.	ASSLEGGNTGELF
TRBV27	TRBJ2-7	.	ASSPRRDSPPEQY
TRBV6-4	TRBJ2-7	.	ASSPLKGGGNEQY
TRBV2	TRBJ2-5	TRBD2	ASRREGLETQY
TRBV18	TRBJ2-7	.	ASSPLQDSNEQY